This T cell receptor beta chain was found in a study of neurological immune-mediated disorders. The CDR3 is 14 residues long. V dropped 7 bases and J dropped 0; count of bases not matched to a gene: 6. General study results and limits: None of the CDR3 amino acid sequences in expanded clones turned up in more than one subject, which points to private repertoires in all groups.

TCRdb re-called the 5' RACE reads with MiXCR, one entry per CDR3 protein. Among 35,000 or so distinct CDR3 sequences listed, approximately 14% were seen once. This clonotype was seen many times. The target antigen is unknown. Sequenced input: PBMCs. This sequence was found in a woman in her fifties or sixties with HTLV-1-associated myelopathy (HAM/TSP). This chain links TRBV12-3 or TRBV12-4 with TRBJ2-7; the match to TRBD1 covers 7 bases. The CDR3 reads CASNRQGYSYEQYF. CDR3 nucleotides: TGTGCCAGCAATCGACAGGGATACTCCTACGAGCAGTACTTC.